This is a list of T cell receptor beta chains from one sample in a study of shared T cell receptors in the human thymus. Some clones are missing from TCRdb's copy, which holds only in-frame ones; the method was immunoSEQ multiplex PCR. The sample yields roughly 560,000 clones, about 80% seen once. This sample was shared with a second study, whose subject was human thymus T cells.

Sequenced input: thymocytes. These receptors were taken from a boy under two years old with a congenital heart defect. Both conserved end residues are part of each CDR3. A D gene is named only where the DNA matches it firmly. Size is omitted from some rows. Given values are once, few, many or a class for expanded clones.

CDR3 length,clone size,D gene,J gene,V gene,CDR3 DNA,CDR3 protein
15,NA,NA,TRBJ2-5,TRBV5-1,TGCGCCAGCAGGCGGGACAGCCCAACCCAAGAGACCCAGTACTTC,CASRRDSPTQETQYF
13,once,NA,TRBJ2-7,TRBV25-1,TGTGCCAGCCAAAAGGGGGGGGGCTACGAGCAGTACTTC,CASQKGGGYEQYF
14,NA,NA,TRBJ1-1,TRBV2,TGTGCCAGCAGTGTCCGGACACCGAACACTGAAGCTTTCTTT,CASSVRTPNTEAFF
17,NA,NA,TRBJ1-1,TRBV30,TGTGCCTGGAGTGCCCGTGAAAAACAGCCATATAACACTGAAGCTTTCTTT,CAWSAREKQPYNTEAFF
16,NA,TRBD1,TRBJ1-5,TRBV12-5,TGTGCTAGTGGGCCCCTGGGACAGTATAGCAATCAGCCCCAGCATTTT,CASGPLGQYSNQPQHF
14,NA,NA,TRBJ2-2,TRBV7-2,TGTGCCAGCAGCTTCAAATGGACAGAGTGCGAGCTGTTTTTT,CASSFKWTECELFF
14,NA,NA,TRBJ2-1,TRBV29-1,TGCAGCGTTTGTGGAGGCAGGGGCTACAATGAGCAGTTCTTC,CSVCGGRGYNEQFF
16,NA,TRBD1,TRBJ2-2,TRBV11-2,TGTGCCAGCAGCTCGCGACAGGGGCGCGACACCGGGGAGCTGTTTTTT,CASSSRQGRDTGELFF
16,NA,TRBD1,TRBJ1-5,TRBV5-1,TGCGCCAGCAGCTCCGGGACAGGGGATAGCAATCAGCCCCAGCATTTT,CASSSGTGDSNQPQHF
15,once,TRBD1,TRBJ2-7,TRBV27,TGTGCCAGCAATCGACAGGGACAGGGAATGGATGAGCAGTACTTC,CASNRQGQGMDEQYF
18,NA,NA,TRBJ2-7,TRBV11-3,TGTGCCAGCAGCTTACCTCACGAGGGCCCTCGTCGTTCCTACGAGCAGTACTTC,CASSLPHEGPRRSYEQYF
15,NA,TRBD1,TRBJ1-2,TRBV27,TGTGCCAGCAGTCGCCGGGACAGGGGGTCCTATGGCTACACCTTC,CASSRRDRGSYGYTF
12,NA,NA,TRBJ1-5,TRBV30,TGTGCCTGGAGTTCGGGGGATCAGCCCCAGCATTTT,CAWSSGDQPQHF
13,NA,NA,TRBJ2-1,TRBV29-1,TGCAGCGTGCTCCGGGAGTCTTACAATGAGCAGTTCTTC,CSVLRESYNEQFF
16,NA,NA,TRBJ2-7,TRBV21-1,TGTGCCAGCAGCAAAGAGGGAGCCGCGCTCTCCTACGAGCAGTACTTC,CASSKEGAALSYEQYF
16,once,TRBD1,TRBJ2-1,TRBV19,TGTGCCAGTAGCCCCATGAGAGGGGGCGATTACAATGAGCAGTTCTTC,CASSPMRGGDYNEQFF
14,NA,NA,TRBJ1-3,TRBV11-3,TGTGCCAGCAGCCACGGACAGACTGGAAACACCATATATTTT,CASSHGQTGNTIYF
14,NA,TRBD1,TRBJ1-5,TRBV6-1,TGTGCCAGCACCGAAAGGGGGCGCGATCAGCCCCAGCATTTT,CASTERGRDQPQHF
12,NA,TRBD1,TRBJ1-2,TRBV6-1,TGTGCCAACACCCAGGGGGCGGATGGCTACACCTTC,CANTQGADGYTF
16,NA,TRBD1,TRBJ2-2,TRBV4-1,TGCGCCAGCAGCCAAGTTCGACAGGGGGGGACCGGGGAGCTGTTTTTT,CASSQVRQGGTGELFF
13,NA,NA,TRBJ2-3,TRBV5-1,TGCGCCAGCAGCTTGATACGGGAAGATACGCAGTATTTT,CASSLIREDTQYF
15,NA,TRBD2,TRBJ2-7,TRBV5-6,TGTGCCAGCAGCCTAAGCGGGGAGAGGACCTACGAGCAGTACTTC,CASSLSGERTYEQYF
14,once,TRBD1,TRBJ1-1,TRBV28,TGTGCCAGCAGCACCGAGGGGGCCGACACTGAAGCTTTCTTT,CASSTEGADTEAFF
15,NA,TRBD1,TRBJ2-1,TRBV6-1,TGTGCCAGCAGTGTCCGGGACAGGGGGCTTAATGAGCAGTTCTTC,CASSVRDRGLNEQFF
16,few,NA,TRBJ2-5,TRBV19,TGTGCCAGTAGTATAGATTCCCGGAGAGGTCAAGAGACCCAGTACTTC,CASSIDSRRGQETQYF
16,NA,TRBD1,TRBJ1-5,TRBV5-1,TGCGCCAGCAGCTTCACGGGACAGGGGTATTATCAGCCCCAGCATTTT,CASSFTGQGYYQPQHF
16,NA,TRBD2,TRBJ2-3,TRBV7-6,TGTGCCAGCACTAACGGGAGGGAGGGCCGCACAGATACGCAGTATTTT,CASTNGREGRTDTQYF
15,NA,NA,TRBJ1-5,TRBV11-2,TGTGCCAGCAGCTTAACAGGGAGGGGAAATCAGCCCCAGCATTTT,CASSLTGRGNQPQHF
17,few,NA,TRBJ2-7,TRBV7-8,TGTGCCAGCAGCTTAGTAGACAGTCTGGGGGCCCCCTACGAGCAGTACTTC,CASSLVDSLGAPYEQYF
18,NA,NA,TRBJ2-7,TRBV4-3,TGCGCCAGCAGCCAAGAAACGTGGTTGGGGCATATCCTTGGCGAGCAGTACTTC,CASSQETWLGHILGEQYF
16,NA,TRBD2,TRBJ2-7,TRBV11-2,TGTGCCAGCAGCCCCTGGACTAGCGGGAGCAGGTACGAGCAGTACTTC,CASSPWTSGSRYEQYF
17,NA,NA,TRBJ2-4,TRBV28,TGTGCCAGCAGTCATAATCCCCTTCGACTCCCAAAAAACATTCAGTACTTC,CASSHNPLRLPKNIQYF
16,NA,TRBD2,TRBJ2-7,TRBV28,TGTGCCAGCAGCTTGCCGTTTGGCGGGAGACCCTACGAGCAGTACTTC,CASSLPFGGRPYEQYF
14,few,NA,TRBJ2-5,TRBV2,TGTGCCAGCAGTGGGCCAGGTCCCCCAGAGACCCAGTACTTC,CASSGPGPPETQYF
15,NA,TRBD1,TRBJ1-4,TRBV28,TGTGCCAGCAGTCCCTGGACAGGCGTGGATGAAAAACTGTTTTTT,CASSPWTGVDEKLFF
15,NA,TRBD2,TRBJ2-2,TRBV4-2,TGTGCCAGCAGCCAACTAGCGGGAGAACCCGGGGAGCTGTTTTTT,CASSQLAGEPGELFF
16,NA,NA,TRBJ1-1,TRBV28,TGTGCCAGCACCTCAATACCGGACAGCGAGAACACTGAAGCTTTCTTT,CASTSIPDSENTEAFF
15,NA,TRBD2,TRBJ2-7,TRBV27,TGTGCCAGCAGCGCCGGGACTAGCGGGATTTACGAGCAGTACTTC,CASSAGTSGIYEQYF
20,NA,TRBD1,TRBJ2-7,TRBV4-1,TGCGCCAGCAGCCAAAAGGCCCCTAGTACAACCGGGACAGGTTACTACGAGCAGTACTTC,CASSQKAPSTTGTGYYEQYF
17,NA,TRBD2,TRBJ2-1,TRBV28,TGTGCCAGCAGTATACCTAGCGGGAGGACCCTACGCAATGAGCAGTTCTTC,CASSIPSGRTLRNEQFF
20,NA,TRBD2,TRBJ2-4,TRBV2,TGTGCCAGCAGGGACCCGACTAGCGGGAGGGCCGGAGAAGCCAAAAACATTCAGTACTTC,CASRDPTSGRAGEAKNIQYF
16,NA,TRBD1,TRBJ2-7,TRBV5-6,TGTGCCAGCAGCCGACAGATGGGACAGCGAACCTACGAGCAGTACTTC,CASSRQMGQRTYEQYF
15,NA,TRBD2,TRBJ2-1,TRBV27,TGTGCCAGCAGTTTAGGACTAGCGGGAGCGGGTGAGCAGTTCTTC,CASSLGLAGAGEQFF
17,NA,NA,TRBJ2-1,TRBV6-1,TGTGCCAGCAGTGAACCGAACAGGGTTCAGGAGGACAATGAGCAGTTCTTC,CASSEPNRVQEDNEQFF
12,NA,NA,TRBJ2-1,TRBV7-3,TGTGCCAGCAGCCCAGGGCGGGATGAGCAGTTCTTC,CASSPGRDEQFF
16,NA,TRBD1,TRBJ2-7,TRBV28,TGTGCCAGCAGTTTCCTCGGACAGGGGAGCTCCTACGAGCAGTACTTC,CASSFLGQGSSYEQYF
11,NA,NA,TRBJ2-7,TRBV30,TGTGCCTGGCACAGCCCCTACGAGCAGTACTTC,CAWHSPYEQYF
14,NA,NA,TRBJ2-7,TRBV28,TGTGCCAGCAGACGTACGGGGAGCTCCTACGAGCAGTACTTC,CASRRTGSSYEQYF
14,NA,TRBD2,TRBJ2-7,TRBV11-2,TGTGCCAGCAGCTTCAGGACTAGTACGCCCGAGCAGTACTTC,CASSFRTSTPEQYF
14,NA,NA,TRBJ2-1,TRBV6-5,TGTGCCAGCAGTCCTTCCGGGACAAACAATGAGCAGTTCTTC,CASSPSGTNNEQFF